Listed below are T cell receptor beta chains from one sample, sequenced in a study of beta chain features in type 1 diabetes. The assay was immunoSEQ multiplex PCR, and TCRdb's table has in-frame clones only and misses some. This sample has 300,000 to 450,000 clones, with roughly 12% found just once. Input material: naive CD4+ T cells from blood. The receptors were gathered from a man aged 18 to 30 in good health. Each CDR3 is given with its conserved first and last residue. The D gene is left open where the match is weak. Expanded clones get a size class; other rows say once, few or many, or leave the size out.

CDR3	DNA	D	length	size	V	J
CASRAGTGAVKYGRVEQYF	TGTGCCAGCAGGGCCGGGACAGGGGCAGTAAAGTATGGGAGGGTCGAGCAGTACTTC	TRBD1	19	few	TRBV28	TRBJ2-7
CASSSLLAGGSKNIQYF	TGTGCCAGCAGTTCACTTCTAGCGGGGGGGAGCAAAAACATTCAGTACTTC	TRBD2	17	few	TRBV28	TRBJ2-4
CASSYSPEANSPLHF	TGTGCCAGCAGTTACTCGCCAGAGGCGAATTCACCCCTCCACTTT	NA	15	few	TRBV6-6	TRBJ1-6
CASSLNSGDPYEQYF	TGCGCCAGCAGCTTGAACAGCGGAGACCCCTACGAGCAGTACTTC	NA	15	NA	TRBV5-1	TRBJ2-7
CASSPQGPPGDQPQHF	TGTGCCAGCAGCCCCCAGGGACCGCCAGGGGATCAGCCCCAGCATTTT	NA	16	few	TRBV7-2	TRBJ1-5
CAWSVRVVDTQYF	TGTGCCTGGAGTGTCCGGGTTGTGGATACGCAGTATTTT	NA	13	few	TRBV30	TRBJ2-3
CASRPTGNSYEQYF	TGTGCCAGCAGGCCGACTGGAAACTCCTACGAGCAGTACTTC	NA	14	few	TRBV2	TRBJ2-7
CASSLSRDTEAFF	TGTGCCAGCAGTTTATCGCGGGATACTGAAGCTTTCTTT	NA	13	NA	TRBV27	TRBJ1-1
CAWSTYRGQGTEAFF	TGTGCCTGGAGTACTTACAGGGGGCAGGGCACTGAAGCTTTCTTT	TRBD1	15	few	TRBV30	TRBJ1-1
CAGLAGWTEAFF	TGTGCTGGACTCGCTGGGTGGACTGAAGCTTTCTTT	NA	12	NA	TRBV30	TRBJ1-1
CASRSGLDNTGELFF	TGTGCCAGCAGATCGGGACTAGATAACACCGGGGAGCTGTTTTTT	TRBD2	15	few	TRBV5-4	TRBJ2-2
CSVGKGSGQETQYF	TGCAGCGTGGGGAAGGGTAGCGGACAAGAGACCCAGTACTTC	NA	14	NA	TRBV29-1	TRBJ2-5
CASSQAGDGELFF	TGCGCCAGCAGCCAGGCAGGGGACGGGGAGCTGTTTTTT	NA	13	few	TRBV4-3	TRBJ2-2
CASSLAVQGIYEQYF	TGTGCCAGCAGCTTAGCTGTTCAGGGGATCTACGAGCAGTACTTC	NA	15	NA	TRBV7-2	TRBJ2-7
CASSRRQGITEAFF	TGTGCCAGCAGTAGAAGACAGGGGATAACTGAAGCTTTCTTT	TRBD1	14	few	TRBV27	TRBJ1-1